Presented here are 16 T cell receptor beta chains from one specimen sequenced in a study of shared clonotypes between healthy human individuals. The assay was immunoSEQ multiplex PCR, and TCRdb's table has in-frame clones only and misses some. The sample holds roughly 650,000 clones, around 97% seen once. Sample: naive CD4+ T cells sorted from blood. Sample subset: CD45RA+ positively selected. These receptors came from a woman aged 25 to 39 in good health.

The rearrangement uses TRBV28 and TRBJ1-2; no clear D gene. Trimming took off 6 bases at V and 2 bases at J, with 4 bases between the two ends. CDR3 size: 11 residues. Germline CDR1 and CDR2: MDHEN and SYDVKM. The CDR3 here is CASRFNYGYTF. In DNA form, the CDR3 reads TGTGCCAGCAGGTTCAACTATGGCTACACCTTC.

The rearrangement uses TRBV18 and TRBJ1-4; no reliable D call. V dropped 3 bases and J dropped 2 bases, with 16 bases sitting between them. The CDR3 has 17 residues. CDR1 and CDR2 (germline): KGHSH, LQKENI. CDR3 coding DNA: TGTGCCAGCTCACCCCCCCCGGGCAGGCGGACTAATGAAAAACTGTTTTTT. Residues: CASSPPPGRRTNEKLFF.

J is TRBJ2-2 and V is TRBV11-2; no clear D gene. This CDR3 has 11 residues. Looked up from germline, CDR1 is SGHAT and CDR2 is FQNNGV. V lost 6 bases to trimming and J lost 6 bases, with 5 bases between them. Written as DNA, the CDR3 is TGTGCCAGCAGGGGCCCCGGGGAGCTGTTTTTT. This codes for CASRGPGELFF.

Concerning this clone itself: The sample contains more than one DNA sequence encoding this CDR3. J is TRBJ2-7 and V is TRBV2; possibly TRBD1 for D (5 bases). CDR3 size: 14 residues. The V gene's germline CDR1 is SNHLY and CDR2 FYNNEI. The ends were cut back, 3 bases at V and 0 bases at J, with 9 bases in the middle. The CDR3 protein is CASSERTNSYEQYF. The DNA of the CDR3 is TGTGCCAGCAGTGAGCGGACAAACTCCTACGAGCAGTACTTC.

The CDR3 nucleotides are TGTGCCAGCAGCCGTCCCCCCAGACAGAAGCAGTACTTC. Translated: CASSRPPRQKQYF. V usage is TRBV28 and J usage is TRBJ2-7, with a weak D call TRBD1 (5 bases). In germline, CDR1 is MDHEN, CDR2 SYDVKM. V was clipped by 6 bases and J by 8 bases, with 17 bases between them. The CDR3 contains 13 residues.

The genes are TRBV18 and TRBJ2-5, with unresolved D. CDR1 KGHSH and CDR2 LQKENI come from the germline V gene. Trimming removed 3 bases from V and 5 bases from J, with 13 bases in between. CDR3 length: 14 amino acids. CDR3 protein: CASSPTGPSETQYF. In DNA form, the CDR3 reads TGTGCCAGCTCACCCACGGGCCCTTCGGAGACCCAGTACTTC. Based on the CDR3 plus reference TRBV18 and TRBJ2-5, the full variable domain is NAGVMQNPRHLVRRRGQEARLRCSPMKGHSHVYWYRQLPEEGLKFMVYLQKENIIDESGMPKERFSAEFPKEGPSILRIQQVVRGDSAAYFCASSPTGPSETQYFGPGTRLLVL.

The J gene is TRBJ2-7, the V gene TRBV18; D may be TRBD2 (6 bases). V dropped 9 bases and J dropped 5 bases, with 26 bases sitting between them. The CDR3 contains 16 residues. Germline loops: CDR1 KGHSH, CDR2 LQKENI. The DNA for the CDR3 is TGTGCCAGTTCCCGGTCCTCCGGGAGTAGGGAAGACGAGCAGTACTTC. Its translation is CASSRSSGSREDEQYF.

The count of this clone is one. V is TRBV19 and J is TRBJ1-1; D remains unclear. The CDR3 runs to 12 residues. Trimming cost V 3 bases and J 8 bases, with 10 bases left between them. CDR1 is LNHDA, CDR2 SQIVND, per germline (reference sequence). The CDR3 sequence is CASSIWRREAFF. The CDR3 nucleotides are TGTGCCAGTAGTATTTGGCGCAGAGAAGCTTTCTTT.

This chain joins TRBV5-1 and TRBJ2-3; a possible D gene is TRBD2 (7 bases). The CDR3 loop spans 15 amino acids. Germline CDR1 SGHRS, CDR2 YFSETQ. V was clipped by 3 bases and J by 5 bases, with 16 bases between them. CDR3 protein: CASSSNGGQGDTQYF. CDR3 bases: TGCGCCAGCAGCTCCAACGGGGGGCAGGGAGATACGCAGTATTTT.

The CDR3 region has the DNA TGTGCCAGCAGACAGGACAGGGTTTATGGCTACACCTTC. It encodes CASRQDRVYGYTF. This chain joins TRBV28 and TRBJ1-2; TRBD1 agrees at 8 bases. The CDR3 has 13 residues. The V and J ends lost 6 bases and 5 bases, in that order; junction bases with no gene match: 5. Germline V gene lookup returns CDR1 MDHEN and CDR2 SYDVKM.

The chain is built from TRBV6-1 and TRBJ1-1; no clear D gene. Germline CDR1 is MNHNS and CDR2 is SASEGT. The CDR3 is made up of 13 amino acids. V dropped 5 bases and J dropped 3 bases, with 10 bases sitting between them. As DNA, the CDR3 is TGTGCCAGCAGTTTTAGGACTGACACTGAAGCTTTCTTT. Its translation: CASSFRTDTEAFF.

A remark on this clone: The same CDR3 is also encoded by other DNA sequences in this sample. J is TRBJ1-5 and V is TRBV5-4; the D gene is possibly TRBD1 (5 bases). The CDR3 covers 15 residues. Germline V lookup: CDR1 SGHNT, CDR2 YYREEE (reference sequence). V lost 0 bases to trimming and J lost 0 bases, with 7 bases between them. The CDR3 DNA reads TGTGCCAGCAGCTTGGGCGGGACTAGCAATCAGCCCCAGCATTTT. Its translation: CASSLGGTSNQPQHF.

This rearrangement joins TRBV9 to TRBJ2-2; 8 bases align to TRBD1. The V gene end was trimmed by 4 bases and the J gene end by 4 bases; junction bases not matched to a gene: 12. The length of the CDR3 is 17 residues. Per germline, CDR1 SGDLS and CDR2 YYNGEE. The CDR3 region has the DNA TGTGCCAGCAGCTTGTACCTAGGACAGGGCCCCACCGGGGAGCTGTTTTTT. This sequence encodes CASSLYLGQGPTGELFF.

This sequence joins TRBV19 and TRBJ2-6, with 8 bases fitting TRBD1. Losses at the gene ends were 8 bases for V and 1 base for J; bases not matched to a gene: 7. The CDR3 has 16 residues. Germline V gene data show CDR1 as LNHDA and CDR2 as SQIVND (reference sequence). This chain's CDR3 is CASRDRMLSGANVLTF. The CDR3 DNA reads TGTGCCAGTCGGGACAGGATGTTGTCTGGGGCCAACGTCCTGACTTTC. Full variable domain (outside the CDR3, taken from reference TRBV19 and TRBJ2-6): DGGITQSPKYLFRKEGQNVTLSCEQNLNHDAMYWYRQDPGQGLRLIYYSQIVNDFQKGDIAEGYSVSREKKESFPLTVTSAQKNPTAFYLCASRDRMLSGANVLTFGAGSRLTVL.

The chain has TRBV4-1 and TRBJ2-7; perhaps TRBD1 as D (5 bases). Trimming pared 5 bases from V and 2 bases from J, leaving 19 bases between. The CDR3 runs to 16 residues. Germline CDR1 and CDR2: MGHRA and YSYEKL. The DNA of the CDR3 is TGCGCCAGCAGCACACGAGGAATAAGACAGCCCTACGAGCAGTACTTC. Translation: CASSTRGIRQPYEQYF.

The rearrangement joins TRBV19 to TRBJ2-1; D remains unclear. The CDR3 length is 14 residues. The germline CDR1 and CDR2 sequences are LNHDA and SQIVND (reference sequence). Trimming stripped 0 bases from V and 9 bases from J, with 12 bases between. In DNA form, the CDR3 reads TGTGCCAGTAGTATAGACAACGGTAGGCTTGAGCAGTTCTTC. Translated, it gives CASSIDNGRLEQFF. Full variable domain (remainder filled in from reference TRBV19 and TRBJ2-1): DGGITQSPKYLFRKEGQNVTLSCEQNLNHDAMYWYRQDPGQGLRLIYYSQIVNDFQKGDIAEGYSVSREKKESFPLTVTSAQKNPTAFYLCASSIDNGRLEQFFGPGTRLTVL.